This T cell receptor beta chain was captured by sequencing in a study of blood T cell repertoires in COVID-19. Whole-study context: Whether acute or convalescent, the COVID-19 samples came from the United States, Italy and Spain. Sources were T cells, B-cell-depleted T cells, or PBMCs; the material itself was cDNA or gDNA.

The CDR3 runs to 18 residues. CDR1 and CDR2 from the germline V gene are SGHRS and YFSETQ. V shed 1 base and J 1 base; nucleotides not matched to a gene: 12. Per the authors' pipeline: By means of reference gene primer amplification, nucleated cell counts were estimated. The repertoire was sequenced with immunoSEQ multiplex PCR; TCRdb's copy has only in-frame clones and lacks some. The V and J calls and clone size are taken from that table; D and trimming were inferred from the DNA. The data show over 120,000 clones, over 70% seen once. Many counts were recorded for this clone. V gene TRBV5-1 combines with J gene TRBJ1-2, with 8 positions matching TRBD1. Sequencing was performed on peripheral blood. The sequence was collected from a woman aged 60-75 years with acute or convalescent COVID-19. The CDR3 DNA reads TGCGCCAGCAGCTTGCCGGGACAGGAAGGAGTTTTTAACTATGGCTACACCTTC. Amino acid sequence: CASSLPGQEGVFNYGYTF.